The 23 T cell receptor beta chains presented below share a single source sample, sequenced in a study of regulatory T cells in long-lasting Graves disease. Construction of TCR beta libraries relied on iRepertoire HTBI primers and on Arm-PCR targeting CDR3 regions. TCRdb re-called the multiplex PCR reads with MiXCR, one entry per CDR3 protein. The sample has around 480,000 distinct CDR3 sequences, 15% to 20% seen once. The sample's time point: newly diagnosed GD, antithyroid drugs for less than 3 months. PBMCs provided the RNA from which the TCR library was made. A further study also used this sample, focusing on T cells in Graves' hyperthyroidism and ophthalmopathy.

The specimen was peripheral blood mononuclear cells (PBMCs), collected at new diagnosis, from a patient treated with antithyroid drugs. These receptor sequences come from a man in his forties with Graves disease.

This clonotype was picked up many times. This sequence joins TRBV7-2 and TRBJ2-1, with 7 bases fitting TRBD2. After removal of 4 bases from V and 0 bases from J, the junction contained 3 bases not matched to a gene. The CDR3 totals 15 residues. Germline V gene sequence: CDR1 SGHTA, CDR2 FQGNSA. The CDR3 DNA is TGTGCCAGCAGCTCCATAGCGGGCTCCTACAATGAGCAGTTCTTC. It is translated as CASSSIAGSYNEQFF.

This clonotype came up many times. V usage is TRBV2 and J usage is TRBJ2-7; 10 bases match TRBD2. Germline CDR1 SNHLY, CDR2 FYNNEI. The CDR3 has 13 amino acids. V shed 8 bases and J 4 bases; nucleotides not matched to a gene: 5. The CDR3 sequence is CASQSSGSYEQYF. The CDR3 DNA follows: TGTGCCAGCCAATCTAGCGGGAGTTACGAGCAGTACTTC.

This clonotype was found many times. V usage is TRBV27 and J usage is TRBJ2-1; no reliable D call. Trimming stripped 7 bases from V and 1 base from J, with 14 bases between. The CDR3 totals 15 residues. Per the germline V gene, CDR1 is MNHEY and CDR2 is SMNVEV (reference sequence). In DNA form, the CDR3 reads TGTGCCAGCACTCACGTCCCCCTTTCCTACAATGAGCAGTTCTTC. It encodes CASTHVPLSYNEQFF.

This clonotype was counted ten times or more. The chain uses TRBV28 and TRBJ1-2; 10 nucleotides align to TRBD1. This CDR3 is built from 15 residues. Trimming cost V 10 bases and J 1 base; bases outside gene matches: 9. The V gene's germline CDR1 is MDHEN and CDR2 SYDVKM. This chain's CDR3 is CATIATGGFNYGYTF. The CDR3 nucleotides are TGTGCCACCATCGCGACAGGGGGCTTTAACTATGGCTACACCTTC.

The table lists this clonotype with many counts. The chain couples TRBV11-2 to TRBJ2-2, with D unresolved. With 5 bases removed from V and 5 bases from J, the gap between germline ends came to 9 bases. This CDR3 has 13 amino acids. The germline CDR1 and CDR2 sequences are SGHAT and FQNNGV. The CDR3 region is CASSLFHTGELFF. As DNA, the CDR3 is TGTGCCAGCAGCCTCTTTCATACCGGGGAGCTGTTTTTT.

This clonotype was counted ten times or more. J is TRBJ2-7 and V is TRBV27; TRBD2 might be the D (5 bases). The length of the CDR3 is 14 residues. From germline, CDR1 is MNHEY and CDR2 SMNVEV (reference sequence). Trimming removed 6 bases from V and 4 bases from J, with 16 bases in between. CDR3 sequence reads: CASRFGLASYEQYF. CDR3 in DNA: TGTGCCAGCAGGTTCGGGCTAGCTAGTTACGAGCAGTACTTC.

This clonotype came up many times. CDR3 nucleotide sequence: TGTGCCAGCAGTCGAGGGACTAGCGGGAGGGAGACCCAGTACTTC. Translating it yields CASSRGTSGRETQYF. The chain employs TRBV2 and TRBJ2-5, with 15 bases aligning to TRBD2. The germline V gene has CDR1 SNHLY and CDR2 FYNNEI. Unmatched junction bases numbered 3, after V lost 5 bases and J lost 5 bases. The CDR3 extends over 15 amino acids.

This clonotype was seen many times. In DNA, the CDR3 is TGTGCCAGCAGTTTCCCTTTAAAGAGGGAGAACACAGATACGCAGTATTTT. It translates to CASSFPLKRENTDTQYF. The chain is built from TRBV28 and TRBJ2-3; possible D gene TRBD2, 5 bases. CDR3 length equals 17 residues. The V end was cut by 3 bases, the J end by 2 bases, with 18 bases between. Germline CDR1 reads MDHEN; CDR2 reads SYDVKM.

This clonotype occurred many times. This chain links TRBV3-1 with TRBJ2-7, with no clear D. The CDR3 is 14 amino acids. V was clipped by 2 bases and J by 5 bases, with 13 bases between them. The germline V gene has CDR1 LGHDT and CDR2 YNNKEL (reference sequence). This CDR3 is CASSQRLREHEQYF. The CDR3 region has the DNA TGTGCCAGCAGCCAAAGACTTAGGGAACACGAGCAGTACTTC.

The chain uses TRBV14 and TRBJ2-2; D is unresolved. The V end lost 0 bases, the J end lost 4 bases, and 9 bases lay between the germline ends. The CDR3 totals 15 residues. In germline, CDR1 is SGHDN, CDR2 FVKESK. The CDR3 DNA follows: TGTGCCAGCAGCCAAGATCGGCAGATCACCGGGGAGCTGTTTTTT. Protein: CASSQDRQITGELFF. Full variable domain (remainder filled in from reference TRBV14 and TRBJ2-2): EAGVTQFPSHSVIEKGQTVTLRCDPISGHDNLYWYRRVMGKEIKFLLHFVKESKQDESGMPNNRFLAERTGGTYSTLKVQPAELEDSGVYFCASSQDRQITGELFFGEGSRLTVL.

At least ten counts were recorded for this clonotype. CDR3 in amino acids: CASSVVPTGTSGITYNEQFF. CDR3 nucleotide sequence: TGTGCCAGCAGCGTAGTCCCGACCGGGACTAGCGGGATAACCTACAATGAGCAGTTCTTC. V gene TRBV9 combines with J gene TRBJ2-1; the match to TRBD2 covers 13 bases. Germline V CDR1 and CDR2: SGDLS, YYNGEE. J was trimmed by 2 bases and V by 0 bases; bases with no gene match: 11. CDR3 length: 20 amino acids.

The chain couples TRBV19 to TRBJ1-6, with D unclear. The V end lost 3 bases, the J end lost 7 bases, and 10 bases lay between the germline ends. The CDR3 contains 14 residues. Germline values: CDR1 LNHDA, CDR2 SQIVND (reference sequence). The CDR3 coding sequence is TGTGCCAGTAGTATGACCGTGACAAATTCACCCCTCCACTTT. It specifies CASSMTVTNSPLHF.

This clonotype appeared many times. CDR3: CASSTTSGTEAFF. The CDR3, as DNA: TGTGCCAGCAGTACGACGTCGGGCACTGAAGCTTTCTTT. The rearrangement joins TRBV27 to TRBJ1-1; no clear D. The CDR3 sequence is 13 residues long. Trimming removed 5 bases at V and 4 bases at J, with 11 bases between. Germline V gene sequence: CDR1 MNHEY, CDR2 SMNVEV (reference sequence).

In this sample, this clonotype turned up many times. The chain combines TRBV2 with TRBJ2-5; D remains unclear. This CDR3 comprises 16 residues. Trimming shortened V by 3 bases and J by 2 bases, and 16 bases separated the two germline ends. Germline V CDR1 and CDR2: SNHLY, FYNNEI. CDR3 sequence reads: CASSEFLNGAQETQYF. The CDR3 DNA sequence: TGTGCCAGCAGTGAGTTCCTCAACGGCGCACAAGAGACCCAGTACTTC.

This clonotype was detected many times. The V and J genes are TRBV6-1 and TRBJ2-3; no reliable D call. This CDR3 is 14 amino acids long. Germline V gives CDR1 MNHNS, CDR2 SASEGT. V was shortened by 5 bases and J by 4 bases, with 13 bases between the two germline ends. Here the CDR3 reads CASSIVLGSDTQYF. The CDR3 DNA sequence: TGTGCCAGCAGTATCGTTCTAGGGTCAGATACGCAGTATTTT.

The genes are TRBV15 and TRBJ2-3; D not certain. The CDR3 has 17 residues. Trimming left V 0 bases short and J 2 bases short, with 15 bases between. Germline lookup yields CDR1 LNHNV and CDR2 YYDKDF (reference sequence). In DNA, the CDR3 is TGTGCCACCAGCAGAGATGCCCGCCGTTCTGCCACAGATACGCAGTATTTT. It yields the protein CATSRDARRSATDTQYF.

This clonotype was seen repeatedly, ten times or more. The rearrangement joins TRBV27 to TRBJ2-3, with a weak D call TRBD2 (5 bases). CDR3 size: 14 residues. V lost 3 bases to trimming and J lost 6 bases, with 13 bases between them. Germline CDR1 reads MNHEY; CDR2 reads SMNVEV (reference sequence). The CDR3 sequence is CASSFAGNLDTQYF. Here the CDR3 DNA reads TGTGCCAGCAGTTTCGCCGGGAATCTTGATACGCAGTATTTT.

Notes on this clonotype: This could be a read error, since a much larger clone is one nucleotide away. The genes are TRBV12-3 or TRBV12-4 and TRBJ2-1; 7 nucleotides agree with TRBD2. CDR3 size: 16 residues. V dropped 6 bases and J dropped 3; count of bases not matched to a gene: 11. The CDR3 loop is CASSEQPAGYYNEQFF. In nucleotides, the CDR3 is TGTGCCAGCAGCGAACAACCAGCGGGATACTACAATGAGCAGTTCTTC.

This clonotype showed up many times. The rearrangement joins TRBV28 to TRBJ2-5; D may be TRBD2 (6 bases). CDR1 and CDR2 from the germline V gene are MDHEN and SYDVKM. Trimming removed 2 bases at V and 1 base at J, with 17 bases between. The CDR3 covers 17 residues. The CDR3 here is CASSLGSRRVGQETQYF. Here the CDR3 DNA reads TGTGCCAGCAGTTTAGGATCCAGGAGGGTAGGCCAAGAGACCCAGTACTTC.

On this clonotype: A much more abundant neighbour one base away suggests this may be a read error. Written as DNA, the CDR3 is TGTGCCAGCAGCACTCCGGGACTAGCGGCATCCAATGGGCAGTTCTTC. This codes for CASSTPGLAASNGQFF. V gene TRBV12-3 or TRBV12-4 combines with J gene TRBJ2-3; 11 bases are a match to TRBD2. The J call may be mistaken, given a closer DNA end match to TRBJ2-1. The CDR3 length is 16 residues.

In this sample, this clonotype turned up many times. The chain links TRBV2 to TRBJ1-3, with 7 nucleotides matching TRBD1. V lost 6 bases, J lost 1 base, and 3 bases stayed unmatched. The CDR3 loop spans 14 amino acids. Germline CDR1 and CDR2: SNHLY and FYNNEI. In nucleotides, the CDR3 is TGTGCCAGCAGCCCGACAGGGTCTGGAAACACCATATATTTT. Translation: CASSPTGSGNTIYF. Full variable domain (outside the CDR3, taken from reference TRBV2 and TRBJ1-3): EPEVTQTPSHQVTQMGQEVILRCVPISNHLYFYWYRQILGQKVEFLVSFYNNEISEKSEIFDDQFSVERPDGSNFTLKIRSTKLEDSAMYFCASSPTGSGNTIYFGEGSWLTVV.

In DNA form, the CDR3 reads TGTGCCAGCAGCTTATCGGACAGTGCCTACTATGGCTACACCTTC. Residues: CASSLSDSAYYGYTF. The chain carries TRBV7-2 and TRBJ1-2; D possibly corresponds to TRBD1 (6 bases). V gave up 2 bases and J gave up 3 bases, with 13 bases separating them. The CDR3 is 15 residues long. The germline gives CDR1 SGHTA, CDR2 FQGNSA.

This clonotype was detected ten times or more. The CDR3 is CASSFPSQGSTDTQYF. The CDR3, as DNA: TGTGCCAGCAGTTTCCCCTCACAGGGTAGCACAGATACGCAGTATTTT. This chain joins TRBV28 and TRBJ2-3; weak D call: TRBD1 (6 bases). Germline loops: CDR1 MDHEN, CDR2 SYDVKM. The V end was cut by 3 bases, the J end by 0 bases, with 13 bases between. There are 16 residues in the CDR3.